Here is one T cell receptor beta chain with its context. Criteria for exclusion of patients were uncontrolled infection, other autoimmune disease, pregnancy or lactation. Blood sampling occurred at first hyperthyroidism diagnosis, ahead of any ophthalmopathy symptoms. PBMCs were obtained from over 8.5 ml fresh peripheral blood. These data originate in a study of T cells in Graves' hyperthyroidism and ophthalmopathy. Study-wide background: Initial diagnosis, before any treatment, was when peripheral blood was collected.

V lost 3 bases to trimming and J lost 8 bases; unmatched junction nucleotides: 5. Germline V CDR1 and CDR2: MDHEN, SYDVKM. The CDR3 has 15 amino acids. Amplified TCR beta CDR3 regions derived from RNA transcripts. HTBI primers were the set used in a first-round RT-PCR of the TCR CDR3. TCRdb independently ran MiXCR on the multiplex PCR reads; one entry per CDR3 protein. The profile shows around 260,000 distinct CDR3 sequences, under 30% of them singletons. Sequenced: blood. This sequence was found in a man aged 40-49 years with Graves' hyperthyroidism that later progressed to Graves' ophthalmopathy. V and J are TRBV28 and TRBJ1-6, with 9 bases identical to TRBD1. DNA of the CDR3: TGTGCCAGCAGTTTGACGGGACAGGGTGATTCACCCCTCCACTTT. Translation gives CASSLTGQGDSPLHF.